This TCR beta chain was identified in a study of Ad26.COV2.S vaccination and SARS-CoV-2 variants (dated by TCRdb to the early 2020s). A note on the overall study: Vaccine-arm donors came from COV1001, a multicentre, randomized, double-blind, placebo-controlled phase I-IIa trial of Ad26.COV2.S in healthy adults. Investigators remained blinded to trial group allocation during experiments and outcome assessment. Ad26.COV2.S was given intramuscularly at 5x10^10 or 1x10^11 viral particles, as a single shot or as two shots 56 days apart. Participants in the trial were split at random into five groups of five each, receiving low-dose or high-dose Ad26.COV2.S once or twice, or else placebo on both occasions. The TCR-sequenced set comprised about 32 samples: 19 Ad26.COV2.S vaccine recipients, 5 placebo recipients and 8 SARS-CoV-2 convalescent individuals. Sequencing of the TCRbeta repertoire served to evaluate the specificity and breadth of SARS-CoV-2-reactive T cell receptors following Ad26.COV2.S vaccination.

Sequences MDHEN (CDR1) and SYDVKM (CDR2) are obtained from the germline V gene. V is pruned by 8 bases and J by 4 bases, leaving 4 bases of the junction without a gene match. The CDR3 contains 12 residues, cysteine and phenylalanine counted. Only CDR3 DNA remains: 36 bases, in frame from the first base. Overall study results and their limits: Comparing responses between vaccine doses or regimens was not something the study was powered to do. According to the authors, total T cell responses may have been underestimated by the TCR breadth and depth analyses. After vaccination, substantial breadth of spike-specific CD8+ and CD4+ T cell responses was reported. Vaccine and placebo recipients had similar non-spike TCR breadth, a finding consistent with the vaccine containing only spike. Ad26.COV2.S recipients had higher spike-specific TCR breadth than placebo recipients (P = 0.0014).

Of note for this clone: Its antigen is still unknown. No base quality values were provided; no much bigger clone lies one nucleotide off.

This sample's treatment or condition label indicates: some 20 received Ad26.COV2.S at low or high dose, single or two shots; about 5 received placebo; per-sample allocation not given. Repertoires of vaccine and placebo recipients were sequenced from samples taken on day 63 after the first injection. In Cohort 1b, 25 to 30 adults aged 18-55 years were enrolled at a single site in Boston, USA, between 29 July and 7 August 2020. As a vaccine, Ad26.COV2.S was a replication-incompetent adenovirus type 26 vector that expressed a prefusion-stabilized SARS-CoV-2 spike protein derived from the original Wuhan strain. The immunoSEQ Assay was used to sequence TCRbeta CDR3 regions. After extraction, genomic DNA underwent amplification by bias-controlled multiplex PCR, followed by high-throughput sequencing. The source study handled its data this way. To quantify the absolute abundance of each unique TCRbeta CDR3 region, sequences were collapsed and filtered. Usable DNA was measured by amplifying reference genes present in all nucleated cells, and TCRbeta template counts were normalized to that usable DNA to estimate T cell fraction. Repertoire TCRs were annotated as SARS-CoV-2-specific by exact matching of V gene, CDR3 amino acid sequence and J gene to a known reactive TCR set. The reference SARS-CoV-2 TCR set was obtained from MIRA and was filtered for enrichment in COVID-19-positive ImmuneCODE repertoires, whereby public or cross-reactive TCRs were removed. Based on the MIRA antigens, annotated TCRs were further analysed at the level of specific ORF or position within ORF. Breadth was defined as annotated unique rearrangements over total unique productive rearrangements; depth was the summed frequency of those rearrangements. Group comparisons of TCR breadth used two-sided Wilcoxon rank-sum tests. The table comes from immuneACCESS by way of TCRdb, which keeps in-frame sequences with V and J called. Part of the clones is missing from these tables; in studies checked, under half for an unresolved V gene and the rest for unknown reasons. D and trimming were read from the DNA, whereas the V and J calls and clone size are those reported in that table. This sample gives over 400,000 clones in total; around 93% of them show up just once. The ten largest make up around 1.7% of the sample.

Sequences were derived from peripheral blood, sampled in a trial of Ad26.COV2.S vaccine versus placebo. The chain employs TRBV28 and TRBJ2-5, with 7 bases matching TRBD2. The sequence came from a person between 18 and 65 years old who received the Ad26.COV2.S COVID-19 vaccine or a placebo. The CDR3 in this case is CASGGGTETQYF. The nucleotide sequence reads as follows: TGTGCCAGCGGGGGGGGGACAGAGACCCAGTACTTC. Full variable domain (CDR3 extended with the reference TRBV28 and TRBJ2-5 proteins): DVKVTQSSRYLVKRTGEKVFLECVQDMDHENMFWYRQDPGLGLRLIYFSYDVKMKEKGDIPEGYSVSREKKERFSLILESASTNQTSMYLCASGGGTETQYFGPGTRLLVL.